This T cell receptor (beta chain) stems from a study of blood T cell repertoires in COVID-19. Background on the study: Acute and convalescent COVID-19 specimens originated in the United States, Italy and Spain. T cells, B-cell-depleted T cells, or PBMCs supplied cDNA or gDNA.

Authors' analysis steps: Reference gene primer amplification gave estimated nucleated cell counts. The protocol was immunoSEQ multiplex PCR, while the TCRdb copy is restricted to in-frame clones and leaves out a portion. V and J calls and clone size follow that table, whereas D and trimming were derived from the DNA. Found here are a few hundred thousand clones, under 90% of them singletons; the top ten hold 2% to 2.5%. CDR3 length: 15 amino acids. J gave up 10 bases and V 4 bases, and 7 bases lay outside the gene matches. CDR1 MGHRA and CDR2 YSYEKL come from the germline V gene. Sequencing was carried out using peripheral blood. The sequence came from a man aged 45-65 years with acute or convalescent COVID-19. The chain employs TRBV4-1 and TRBJ1-6; 10 positions match TRBD1. The CDR3 reads CASSRPGTGDSPLHF. Written as DNA, the CDR3 is TGCGCCAGCAGCCGGCCCGGGACAGGGGACTCACCCCTCCACTTT.